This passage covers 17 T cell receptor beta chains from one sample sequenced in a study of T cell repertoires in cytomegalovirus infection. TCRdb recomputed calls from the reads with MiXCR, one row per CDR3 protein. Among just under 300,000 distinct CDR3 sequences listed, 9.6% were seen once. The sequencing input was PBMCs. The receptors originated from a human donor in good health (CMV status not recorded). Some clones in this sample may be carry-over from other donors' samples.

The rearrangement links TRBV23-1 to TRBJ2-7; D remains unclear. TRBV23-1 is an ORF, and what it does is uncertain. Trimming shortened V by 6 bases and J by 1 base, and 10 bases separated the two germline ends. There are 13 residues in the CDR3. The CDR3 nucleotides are TGCGCCAGCAGCATCGGAATATCCTACGAGCAGTACTTC. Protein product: CASSIGISYEQYF.

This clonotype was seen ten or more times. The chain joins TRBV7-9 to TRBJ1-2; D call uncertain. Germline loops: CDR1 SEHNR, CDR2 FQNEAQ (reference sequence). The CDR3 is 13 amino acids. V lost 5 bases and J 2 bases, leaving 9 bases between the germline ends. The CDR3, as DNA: TGTGCCAGCAGCCCTCGGGGAAACTATGGCTACACCTTC. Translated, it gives CASSPRGNYGYTF.

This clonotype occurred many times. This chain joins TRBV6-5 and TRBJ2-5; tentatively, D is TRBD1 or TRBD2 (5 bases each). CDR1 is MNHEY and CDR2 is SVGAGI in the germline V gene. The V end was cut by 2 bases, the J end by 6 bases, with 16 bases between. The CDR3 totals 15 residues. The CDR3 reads CASSYPSRGSQTQYF. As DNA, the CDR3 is TGTGCCAGCAGTTACCCCTCGAGGGGCAGCCAGACCCAGTACTTC.

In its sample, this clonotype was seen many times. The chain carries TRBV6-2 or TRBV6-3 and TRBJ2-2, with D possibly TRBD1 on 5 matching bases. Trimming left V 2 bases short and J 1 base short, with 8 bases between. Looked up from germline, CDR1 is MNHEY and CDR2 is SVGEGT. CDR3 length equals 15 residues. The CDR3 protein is CASSYRGQNTGELFF. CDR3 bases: TGTGCCAGCAGTTACAGGGGCCAGAACACCGGGGAGCTGTTTTTT.

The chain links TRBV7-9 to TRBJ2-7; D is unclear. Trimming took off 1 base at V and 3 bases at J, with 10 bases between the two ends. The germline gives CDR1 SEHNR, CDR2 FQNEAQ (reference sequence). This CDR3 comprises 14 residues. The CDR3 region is CASSLEPRGYEQYF. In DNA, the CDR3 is TGTGCCAGCAGCTTAGAACCTCGTGGCTACGAGCAGTACTTC.

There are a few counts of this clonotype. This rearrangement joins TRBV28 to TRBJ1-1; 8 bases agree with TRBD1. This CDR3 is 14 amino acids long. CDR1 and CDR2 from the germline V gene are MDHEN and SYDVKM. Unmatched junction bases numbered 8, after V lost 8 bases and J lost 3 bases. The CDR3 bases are TGTGCCAGCTCCCCCCCGGACAGGGACACTGAAGCTTTCTTT. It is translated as CASSPPDRDTEAFF.

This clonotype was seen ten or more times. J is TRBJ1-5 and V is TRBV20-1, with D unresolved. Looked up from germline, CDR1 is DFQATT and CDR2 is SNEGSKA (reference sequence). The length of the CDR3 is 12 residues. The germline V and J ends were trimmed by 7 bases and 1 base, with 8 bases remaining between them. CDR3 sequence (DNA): TGCAGTGGAAAACAGAGCAATCAGCCCCAGCATTTT. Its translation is CSGKQSNQPQHF.

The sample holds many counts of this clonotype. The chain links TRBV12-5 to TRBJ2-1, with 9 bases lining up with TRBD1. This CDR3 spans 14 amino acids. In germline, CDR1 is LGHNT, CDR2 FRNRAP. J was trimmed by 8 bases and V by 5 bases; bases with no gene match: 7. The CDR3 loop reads CASGTGQGRDEQFF. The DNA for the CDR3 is TGTGCTAGTGGTACTGGACAGGGGAGGGATGAGCAGTTCTTC.

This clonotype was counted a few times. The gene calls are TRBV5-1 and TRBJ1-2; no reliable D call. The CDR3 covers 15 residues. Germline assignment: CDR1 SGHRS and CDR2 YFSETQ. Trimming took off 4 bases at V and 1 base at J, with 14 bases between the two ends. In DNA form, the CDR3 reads TGCGCCAGCAGCACCGACACGGATTTTAACTATGGCTACACCTTC. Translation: CASSTDTDFNYGYTF.

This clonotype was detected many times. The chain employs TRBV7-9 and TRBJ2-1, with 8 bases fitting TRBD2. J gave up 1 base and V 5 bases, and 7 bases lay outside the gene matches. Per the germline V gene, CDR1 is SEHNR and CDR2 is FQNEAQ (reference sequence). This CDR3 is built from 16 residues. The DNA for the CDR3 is TGTGCCAGCAGCCATACCGGGGGGGATTCCTACAATGAGCAGTTCTTC. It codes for CASSHTGGDSYNEQFF.

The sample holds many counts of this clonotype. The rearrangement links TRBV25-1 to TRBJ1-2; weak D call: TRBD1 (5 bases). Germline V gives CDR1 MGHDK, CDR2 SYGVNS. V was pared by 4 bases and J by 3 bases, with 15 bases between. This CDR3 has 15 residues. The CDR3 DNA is TGTGCCAGCAGTGTTGGGACTGGTTTGGACTATGGCTACACCTTC. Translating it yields CASSVGTGLDYGYTF.

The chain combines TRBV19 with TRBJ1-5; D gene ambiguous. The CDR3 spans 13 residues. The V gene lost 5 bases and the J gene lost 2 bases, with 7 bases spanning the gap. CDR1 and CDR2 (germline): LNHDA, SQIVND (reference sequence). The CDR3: CASSPYGNQPQHF. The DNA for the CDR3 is TGTGCCAGTAGTCCCTACGGCAATCAGCCCCAGCATTTT. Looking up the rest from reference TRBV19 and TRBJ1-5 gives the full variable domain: DGGITQSPKYLFRKEGQNVTLSCEQNLNHDAMYWYRQDPGQGLRLIYYSQIVNDFQKGDIAEGYSVSREKKESFPLTVTSAQKNPTAFYLCASSPYGNQPQHFGDGTRLSIL.

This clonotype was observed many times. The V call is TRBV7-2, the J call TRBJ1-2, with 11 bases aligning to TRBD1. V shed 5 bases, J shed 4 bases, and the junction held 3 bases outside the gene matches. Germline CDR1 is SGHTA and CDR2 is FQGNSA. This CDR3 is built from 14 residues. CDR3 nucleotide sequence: TGTGCCAGCAGCGGGACAGGGGGTTTCTATGGCTACACCTTC. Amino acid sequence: CASSGTGGFYGYTF.

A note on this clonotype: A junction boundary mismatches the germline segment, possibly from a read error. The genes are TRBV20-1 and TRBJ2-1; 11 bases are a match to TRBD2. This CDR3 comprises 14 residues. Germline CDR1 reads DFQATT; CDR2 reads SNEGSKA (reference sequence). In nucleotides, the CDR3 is TGCAGTGCCACTAGCGGGGGCTCCGACAATGAGCAGTTCTTC. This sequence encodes CSATSGGSDNEQFF.

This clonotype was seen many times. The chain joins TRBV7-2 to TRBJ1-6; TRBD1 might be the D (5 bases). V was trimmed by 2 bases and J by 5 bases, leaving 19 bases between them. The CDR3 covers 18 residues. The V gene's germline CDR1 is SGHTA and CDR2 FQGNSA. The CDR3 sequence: CASSLRFPVGGDNSPLHF. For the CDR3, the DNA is TGTGCCAGCAGCTTAAGGTTCCCGGTCGGGGGGGATAATTCACCCCTCCACTTT.

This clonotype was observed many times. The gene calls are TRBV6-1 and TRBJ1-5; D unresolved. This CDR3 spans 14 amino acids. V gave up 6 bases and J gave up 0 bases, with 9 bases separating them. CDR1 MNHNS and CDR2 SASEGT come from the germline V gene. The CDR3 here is CASSPQNSNQPQHF. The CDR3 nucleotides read TGTGCCAGCAGCCCGCAGAATAGCAATCAGCCCCAGCATTTT.

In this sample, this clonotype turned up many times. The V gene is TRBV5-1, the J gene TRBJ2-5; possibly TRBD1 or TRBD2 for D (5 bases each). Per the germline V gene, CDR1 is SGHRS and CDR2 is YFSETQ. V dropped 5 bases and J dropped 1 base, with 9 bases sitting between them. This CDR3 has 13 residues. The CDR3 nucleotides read TGCGCCAGCAGTTGGGGACCCCAAGAGACCCAGTACTTC. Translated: CASSWGPQETQYF.